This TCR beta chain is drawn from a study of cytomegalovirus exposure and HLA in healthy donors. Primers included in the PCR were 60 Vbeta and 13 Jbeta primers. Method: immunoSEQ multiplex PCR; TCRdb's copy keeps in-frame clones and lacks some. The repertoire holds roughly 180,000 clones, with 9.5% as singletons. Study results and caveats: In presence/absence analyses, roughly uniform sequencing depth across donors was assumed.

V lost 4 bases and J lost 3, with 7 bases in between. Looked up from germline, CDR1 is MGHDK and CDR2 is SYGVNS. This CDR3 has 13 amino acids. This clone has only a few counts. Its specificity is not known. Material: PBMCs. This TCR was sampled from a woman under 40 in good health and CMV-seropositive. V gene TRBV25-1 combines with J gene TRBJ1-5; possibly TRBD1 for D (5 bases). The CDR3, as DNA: TGTGCCAGCAGTGGGGGCCTCAATCAGCCCCAGCATTTT. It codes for CASSGGLNQPQHF.